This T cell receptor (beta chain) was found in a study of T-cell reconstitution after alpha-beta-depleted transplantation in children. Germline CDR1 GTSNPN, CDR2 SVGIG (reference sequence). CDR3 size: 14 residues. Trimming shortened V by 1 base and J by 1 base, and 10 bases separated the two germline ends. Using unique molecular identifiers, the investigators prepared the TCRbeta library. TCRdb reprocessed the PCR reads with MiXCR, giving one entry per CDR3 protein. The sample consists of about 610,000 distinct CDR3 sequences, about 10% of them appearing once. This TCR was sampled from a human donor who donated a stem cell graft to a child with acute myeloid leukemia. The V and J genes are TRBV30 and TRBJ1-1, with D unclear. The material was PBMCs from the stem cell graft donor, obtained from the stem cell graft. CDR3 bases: TGTGCCTGGAGTGCGAGGACCGGGAACACTGAAGCTTTCTTT. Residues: CAWSARTGNTEAFF.